Shown below are 23 T cell receptor beta chains from a single sample sequenced in a study of T cell clonotyping in hematopoietic cell transplantation. The table came from immunoSEQ multiplex PCR; TCRdb's copy has only in-frame clones and leaves some out. The sample includes thousands of clones, roughly 87% of them seen just once. Sequenced material: peripheral blood mononuclear cells. These receptors were taken from a middle-aged man in good health. Some clones in this sample may be carry-over from other donors' samples.

In this sample, this clone turned up once. This rearrangement joins TRBV23-1 to TRBJ2-3; D is possibly TRBD1 (6 bases). TRBV23-1 is designated an ORF whose function remains uncertain. Trimming pared 3 bases from V and 5 bases from J, leaving 18 bases between. The CDR3 totals 16 residues. CDR3 DNA: TGCGCCAGCAGTCACCCGTCGGCAGGGGTGGAAGATACGCAGTATTTT. Protein product: CASSHPSAGVEDTQYF.

The chain links TRBV6-6 to TRBJ2-1, with TRBD2 as a possible D gene (6 bases). Germline CDR1 is MNHNY and CDR2 is SVGAGI (reference sequence). CDR3 length equals 15 residues. Trimming left V 0 bases short and J 0 bases short, with 6 bases between. This chain's CDR3 is CASSYSGGSYNEQFF. The DNA for the CDR3 is TGTGCCAGCAGTTACTCCGGGGGCTCCTACAATGAGCAGTTCTTC.

The chain combines TRBV2 with TRBJ1-6, with D unclear. Trimming pared 6 bases from V and 7 bases from J, leaving 10 bases between. The CDR3 loop spans 13 amino acids. Per the germline V gene, CDR1 is SNHLY and CDR2 is FYNNEI. In nucleotides, the CDR3 is TGTGCCAGCAGGGGGTACGTCAATTCACCCCTCCACTTT. It encodes CASRGYVNSPLHF.

The J gene is TRBJ2-7, the V gene TRBV7-8; 9 positions match TRBD1. CDR1 SGHVS and CDR2 FQNEAQ come from the germline V gene. The CDR3 contains 15 residues. V was clipped by 5 bases and J by 4 bases; unmatched bases: 9. The CDR3 reads CASSAGTGGGYEQYF. DNA for the CDR3: TGTGCCAGCAGCGCGGGAACAGGGGGCGGGTACGAGCAGTACTTC. Full variable domain (outside the CDR3, taken from reference TRBV7-8 and TRBJ2-7): GAGVSQSPRYKVAKRGQDVALRCDPISGHVSLFWYQQALGQGPEFLTYFQNEAQLDKSGLPSDRFFAERPEGSVSTLKIQRTQQEDSAVYLCASSAGTGGGYEQYFGPGTRLTVT.

This clone was detected once. This rearrangement joins TRBV11-3 to TRBJ2-2, with 8 bases identical to TRBD1. V gave up 0 bases and J gave up 4 bases; unmatched junction bases: 7. The CDR3 contains 17 residues. Germline V gene sequence: CDR1 SGHNT, CDR2 YENEEA. As DNA, the CDR3 is TGTGCCAGCAGCTTAGACGGGGACAGGTCCCGCACCGGGGAGCTGTTTTTT. Protein product: CASSLDGDRSRTGELFF.

The chain employs TRBV30 and TRBJ1-5, with 12 bases matching TRBD1. Trimming removed 5 bases from V and 2 bases from J; junction bases left unmatched: 7. The CDR3 contains 16 residues. Germline V CDR1 and CDR2: GTSNPN, SVGIG (reference sequence). CDR3 residues: CAWGIGTGGGNQPQHF. The CDR3 DNA reads TGTGCCTGGGGAATAGGGACAGGGGGCGGCAATCAGCCCCAGCATTTT.

The chain links TRBV28 to TRBJ1-1, with D perhaps TRBD1 (5 bases). The CDR3 contains 14 residues. V lost 2 bases and J 5 bases, leaving 12 bases between the germline ends. Germline lookup yields CDR1 MDHEN and CDR2 SYDVKM. CDR3 sequence reads: CASSLGAGRTEAFF. CDR3 DNA: TGTGCCAGCAGTTTAGGGGCAGGGAGAACTGAAGCTTTCTTT.

This clone was observed once. The V and J genes are TRBV27 and TRBJ1-1; 8 nucleotides line up with TRBD1. The ends lost 4 bases at V and 4 bases at J; junction bases unmatched: 2. The germline gives CDR1 MNHEY, CDR2 SMNVEV (reference sequence). This CDR3 is built from 13 residues. CDR3 loop: CASSSRGRTEAFF. As DNA, the CDR3 is TGTGCCAGCAGTTCCAGGGGGCGCACTGAAGCTTTCTTT.

This clone has a single count. V gene TRBV11-2 combines with J gene TRBJ2-7; no reliable D call. The CDR3 extends over 15 amino acids. The ends were cut back, 0 bases at V and 1 base at J, with 10 bases in the middle. Per germline, CDR1 SGHAT and CDR2 FQNNGV. CDR3 in DNA: TGTGCCAGCAGCTTAGATCTGGCAGGATCCTACGAGCAGTACTTC. It translates to CASSLDLAGSYEQYF.

This clone was recorded only once. This chain uses TRBV6-5 with TRBJ2-1; 7 bases are a match to TRBD1. The CDR3 is 12 amino acids. Germline CDR1 MNHEY, CDR2 SVGAGI. Germline trimming cut 5 bases from V and 15 bases from J; bases unmatched to any gene: 10. CDR3 loop: CASSTGKGATFF. CDR3 in DNA: TGTGCCAGCAGTACGGGCAAGGGGGCGACGTTCTTC.

This rearrangement joins TRBV6-4 to TRBJ1-5; no definite D call. Germline CDR1 is MRHNA and CDR2 is SNTAGT. V lost 3 bases to trimming and J lost 3 bases, with 6 bases between them. The CDR3 length is 13 residues. The CDR3 DNA is TGTGCCAGCAGTGAGAGTCCCAATCAGCCCCAGCATTTT. Translation gives CASSESPNQPQHF.

The chain links TRBV27 to TRBJ1-1, with 8 positions matching TRBD1. Per the germline V gene, CDR1 is MNHEY and CDR2 is SMNVEV (reference sequence). V shed 6 bases, J shed 4 bases, and the junction held 16 bases outside the gene matches. The CDR3 sequence is 17 residues long. This CDR3 is CASRRRGSGGKSTEAFF. The CDR3 bases are TGTGCCAGCAGAAGGAGAGGATCAGGGGGCAAGAGCACTGAAGCTTTCTTT.

The V and J genes are TRBV18 and TRBJ1-4, with D hard to call. The germline V and J ends were trimmed by 1 base and 0 bases, with 9 bases remaining between them. CDR3 size: 16 residues. Germline values: CDR1 KGHSH, CDR2 LQKENI. The DNA of the CDR3 is TGTGCCAGCTCACCACGGGCGAAGTCAACTAATGAAAAACTGTTTTTT. It translates to CASSPRAKSTNEKLFF.

The rearrangement links TRBV6-5 to TRBJ1-3; D is possibly TRBD1 (6 bases). Trimming shortened V by 2 bases and J by 4 bases, and 12 bases separated the two germline ends. CDR3 length equals 15 residues. The germline gives CDR1 MNHEY, CDR2 SVGAGI. The CDR3: CASSYSEGVGNTIYF. CDR3 in DNA: TGTGCCAGCAGTTACAGCGAGGGGGTCGGAAACACCATATATTTT.

The chain has TRBV6-6 and TRBJ1-6, with 9 nucleotides matching TRBD1. The CDR3 sequence is 16 residues long. V was pared by 6 bases and J by 5 bases, with 8 bases of the junction left unmatched. Germline CDR1 reads MNHNY; CDR2 reads SVGAGI (reference sequence). The CDR3 DNA reads as TGTGCCAGCAGGGACCCGACAGGGGGAAATAATTCACCCCTCCACTTT. This translates into CASRDPTGGNNSPLHF.

The V and J genes are TRBV4-1 and TRBJ2-5; 7 nucleotides align to TRBD2. Per germline, CDR1 MGHRA and CDR2 YSYEKL. The V gene end was trimmed by 4 bases and the J gene end by 4 bases; junction bases not matched to a gene: 9. The CDR3 has 15 residues. CDR3 in amino acids: CASSRAGVPPETQYF. As DNA, the CDR3 is TGCGCCAGCAGCCGGGCGGGGGTGCCGCCAGAGACCCAGTACTTC.

The chain links TRBV27 to TRBJ2-7; D is tentatively TRBD1 or TRBD2 (6 bases each). The CDR3 contains 13 residues. Germline CDR1 reads MNHEY; CDR2 reads SMNVEV (reference sequence). The V and J ends lost 3 bases and 7 bases respectively, with 13 bases between them. The CDR3 DNA follows: TGTGCCAGCAGTTTTTGGGGGGCTGGGGAGCAGTACTTC. This translates into CASSFWGAGEQYF.

CDR3 nucleotides: TGTGCCAGCAGCTTGATTGCTAGCGGGGCCAGCACAGATACGCAGTATTTT. Amino acids: CASSLIASGASTDTQYF. The chain couples TRBV5-6 to TRBJ2-3, with TRBD2 matching 9 bases. CDR1 is SGHDT, CDR2 YYEEEE, per germline. The CDR3 runs to 17 residues. The ends lost 1 base at V and 0 bases at J; junction bases unmatched: 6. Full variable domain (missing parts from reference TRBV5-6 and TRBJ2-3): DAGVTQSPTHLIKTRGQQVTLRCSPKSGHDTVSWYQQALGQGPQFIFQYYEEEERQRGNFPDRFSGHQFPNYSSELNVNALLLGDSALYLCASSLIASGASTDTQYFGPGTRLTVL.

In nucleotides, the CDR3 is TGTGCCAGCAGTGAGATTTGGGGCCGAGTCTACGAGCAGTACTTC. Translated, it gives CASSEIWGRVYEQYF. The chain uses TRBV2 and TRBJ2-7; D is possibly TRBD1 (5 bases). The CDR3 length is 15 residues. V shed 3 bases and J shed 3 bases, with 15 bases lying between them. Germline assignment: CDR1 SNHLY and CDR2 FYNNEI.

About this clone itself: The germline gene is not matched at one end of the junction; a read error may be the cause. The rearrangement uses TRBV7-3 and TRBJ1-2; tentatively, D is TRBD1 (6 bases). Germline CDR1 reads SGHTA; CDR2 reads FQGTGA. The CDR3 has 17 residues. In DNA, the CDR3 is TGCGCCAGCAGCCAAGAACCTGAGCACAGGGCGGTCTATGGCTACACCTTC. This codes for CASSQEPEHRAVYGYTF. The whole variable domain, remainder taken from reference TRBV7-3 and TRBJ1-2, is GAGVSQTPSNKVTEKGKYVELRCDPISGHTALYWYRQSLGQGPEFLIYFQGTGAADDSGLPNDRFFAVRPEGSVSTLKIQRTERGDSAVYLCASSQEPEHRAVYGYTFGSGTRLTVV.

The chain is built from TRBV5-6 and TRBJ2-5, with a possible D match to TRBD2 (6 bases). Looked up from germline, CDR1 is SGHDT and CDR2 is YYEEEE. This CDR3 has 13 amino acids. Trimming stripped 4 bases from V and 9 bases from J, with 16 bases between. CDR3 DNA sequence: TGTGCCAGCAGCAGCGTTAGCGGCACGGCCCAGTACTTC. Translated, it gives CASSSVSGTAQYF. Drawing the rest from reference TRBV5-6 and TRBJ2-5, the complete variable domain is DAGVTQSPTHLIKTRGQQVTLRCSPKSGHDTVSWYQQALGQGPQFIFQYYEEEERQRGNFPDRFSGHQFPNYSSELNVNALLLGDSALYLCASSSVSGTAQYFGPGTRLLVL.

The chain couples TRBV7-9 to TRBJ1-1; D remains ambiguous. The CDR3 contains 14 residues. Deletions cut 5 bases from V and 3 bases from J, with 13 bases between. The germline gives CDR1 SEHNR, CDR2 FQNEAQ (reference sequence). The CDR3 nucleotides read TGTGCCAGCAGCCTAGAGGGAGGGTACACTGAAGCTTTCTTT. Translating it yields CASSLEGGYTEAFF.

This chain uses TRBV29-1 with TRBJ1-4, with TRBD1 as a possible D gene (6 bases). Per the germline V gene, CDR1 is SQVTM and CDR2 is ANQGSEA. V lost 1 base and J lost 8, with 11 bases in between. The CDR3 extends over 13 amino acids. The CDR3 nucleotides are TGCAGCGTTGAAGGCTCAGGGGCCGAAAAACTGTTTTTT. Translation: CSVEGSGAEKLFF. Using reference TRBV29-1 and TRBJ1-4 for the parts outside the CDR3, the full variable domain is SAVISQKPSRDICQRGTSLTIQCQVDSQVTMMFWYRQQPGQSLTLIATANQGSEATYESGFVIDKFPISRPNLTFSTLTVSNMSPEDSSIYLCSVEGSGAEKLFFGSGTQLSVL.